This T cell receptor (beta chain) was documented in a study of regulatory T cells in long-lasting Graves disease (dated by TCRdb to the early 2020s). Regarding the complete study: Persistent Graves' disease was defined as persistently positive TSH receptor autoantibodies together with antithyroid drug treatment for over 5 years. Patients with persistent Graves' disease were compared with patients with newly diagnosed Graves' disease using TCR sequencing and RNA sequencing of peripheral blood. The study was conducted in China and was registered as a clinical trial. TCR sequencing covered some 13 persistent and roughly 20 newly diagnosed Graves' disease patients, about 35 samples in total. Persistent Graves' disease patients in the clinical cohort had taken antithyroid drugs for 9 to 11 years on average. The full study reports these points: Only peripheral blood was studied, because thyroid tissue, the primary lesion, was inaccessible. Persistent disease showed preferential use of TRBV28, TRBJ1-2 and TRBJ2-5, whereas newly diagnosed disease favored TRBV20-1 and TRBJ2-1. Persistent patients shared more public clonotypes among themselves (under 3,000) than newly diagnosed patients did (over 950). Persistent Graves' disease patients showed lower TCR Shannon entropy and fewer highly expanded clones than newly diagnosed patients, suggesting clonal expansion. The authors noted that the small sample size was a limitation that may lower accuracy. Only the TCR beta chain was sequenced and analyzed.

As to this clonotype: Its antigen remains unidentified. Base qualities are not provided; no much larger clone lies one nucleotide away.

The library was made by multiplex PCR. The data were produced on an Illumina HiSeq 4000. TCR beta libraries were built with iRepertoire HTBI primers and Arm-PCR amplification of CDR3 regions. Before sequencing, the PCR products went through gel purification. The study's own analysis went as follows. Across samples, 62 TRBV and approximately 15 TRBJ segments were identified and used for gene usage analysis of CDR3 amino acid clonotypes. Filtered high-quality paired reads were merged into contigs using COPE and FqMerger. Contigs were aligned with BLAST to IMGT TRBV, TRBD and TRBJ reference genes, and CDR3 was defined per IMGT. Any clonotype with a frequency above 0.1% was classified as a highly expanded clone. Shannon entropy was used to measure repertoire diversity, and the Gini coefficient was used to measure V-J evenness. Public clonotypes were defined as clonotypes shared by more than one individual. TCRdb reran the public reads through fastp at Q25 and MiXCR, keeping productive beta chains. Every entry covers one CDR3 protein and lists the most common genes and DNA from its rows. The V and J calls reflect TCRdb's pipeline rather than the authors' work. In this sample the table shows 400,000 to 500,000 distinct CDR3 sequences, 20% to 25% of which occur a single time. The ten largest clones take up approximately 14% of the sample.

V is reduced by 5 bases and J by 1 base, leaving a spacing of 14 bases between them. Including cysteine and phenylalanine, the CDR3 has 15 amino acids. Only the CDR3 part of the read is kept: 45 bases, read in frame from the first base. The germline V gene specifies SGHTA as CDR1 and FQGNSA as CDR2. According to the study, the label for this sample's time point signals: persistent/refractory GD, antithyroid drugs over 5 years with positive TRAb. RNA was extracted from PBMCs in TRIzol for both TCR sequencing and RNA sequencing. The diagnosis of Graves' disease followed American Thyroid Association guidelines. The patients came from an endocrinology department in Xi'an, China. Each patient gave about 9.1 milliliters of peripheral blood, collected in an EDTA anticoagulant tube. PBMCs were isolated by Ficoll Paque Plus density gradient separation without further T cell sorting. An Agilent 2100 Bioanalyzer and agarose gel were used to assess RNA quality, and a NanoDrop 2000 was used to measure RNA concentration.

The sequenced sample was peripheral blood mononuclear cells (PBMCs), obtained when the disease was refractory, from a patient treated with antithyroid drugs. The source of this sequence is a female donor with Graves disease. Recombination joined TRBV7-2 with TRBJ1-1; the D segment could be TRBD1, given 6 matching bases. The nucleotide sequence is TGTGCCAGCAGCCCCCTGACAGGAGAGAACACTGAAGCTTTCTTT. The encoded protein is CASSPLTGENTEAFF.